Below, 12 T cell receptor beta chains from the same sample are listed, as sequenced in a study of T cells after yellow fever vaccination. TCRdb redid the calling of the 5' RACE reads with MiXCR, one entry per CDR3 protein. The data show 300,000 to 350,000 distinct CDR3 sequences, with 3% to 4.5% seen just once and 24% held by the top ten. Sequenced here: PBMCs, sampled 5 days after the yellow fever booster vaccination. The receptors shown here come from a man aged 18 to 30 who received the YFV17D yellow fever vaccine.

This clonotype was counted between two and nine times. This chain uses TRBV23-1 with TRBJ2-7; 12 bases align to TRBD2. TRBV23-1 is flagged as an ORF with uncertain function. The junction had 17 bases not matched to a gene; V was cut back by 11 bases and J by 0 bases. This CDR3 comprises 18 residues. The CDR3 DNA reads as TGCGCCGGCGTCCGACTAGCGGGGGCCCTGTGGGGCTCCTACGAGCAGTACGTC. Its translation: CAGVRLAGALWGSYEQYV.

This chain joins TRBV7-9 and TRBJ1-4; 7 bases align to TRBD1. From germline, CDR1 is SEHNR and CDR2 FQNEAQ (reference sequence). V shed 3 bases and J 5 bases; nucleotides not matched to a gene: 3. The CDR3 totals 14 residues. CDR3 nucleotides: TGTGCCAGCAGCTTTGACAGGGTGAATGAAAAACTGTTTTTT. It specifies CASSFDRVNEKLFF. Full variable domain (remainder filled in from reference TRBV7-9 and TRBJ1-4): DTGVSQNPRHKITKRGQNVTFRCDPISEHNRLYWYRQTLGQGPEFLTYFQNEAQLEKSRLLSDRFSAERPKGSFSTLEIQRTEQGDSAMYLCASSFDRVNEKLFFGSGTQLSVL.

The chain has TRBV7-9 and TRBJ2-2; 9 bases line up with TRBD1. The CDR3 length is 15 residues. Germline CDR1 and CDR2: SEHNR and FQNEAQ (reference sequence). V gave up 5 bases and J gave up 4 bases; unmatched junction bases: 5. CDR3 in amino acids: CASSPGTGTTGELFF. The CDR3 nucleotides are TGTGCCAGCAGCCCTGGGACAGGGACCACCGGGGAGCTGTTTTTT.

This clonotype was seen more than once but under ten times. The rearrangement uses TRBV7-9 and TRBJ2-3; D might be TRBD2 (7 bases). The germline V gene has CDR1 SEHNR and CDR2 FQNEAQ (reference sequence). The V gene lost 0 bases and the J gene lost 0 bases, with 10 bases spanning the gap. This CDR3 region has 16 residues. The CDR3 sequence: CASSLARGASTDTQYF. The DNA for the CDR3 is TGTGCCAGCAGCTTAGCCCGGGGGGCCAGCACAGATACGCAGTATTTT.

The CDR3 reads CASSADSHEKLFF. The CDR3 coding sequence is TGTGCCAGCAGCGCAGACAGCCATGAAAAACTGTTTTTT. This chain links TRBV9 with TRBJ1-4; D may be TRBD1 (5 bases). V dropped 3 bases and J dropped 6 bases, with 9 bases sitting between them. CDR1 is SGDLS, CDR2 YYNGEE, per germline. CDR3 length equals 13 residues.

This clonotype appeared a few times. The rearrangement uses TRBV18 and TRBJ2-7; no reliable D call. Germline-derived CDR1 and CDR2 are KGHSH and LQKENI. Deletions cut 2 bases from V and 2 bases from J, with 10 bases between. The CDR3 loop spans 14 amino acids. The CDR3 sequence is CASSPGQNPYEQYV. As DNA, the CDR3 is TGTGCCAGCTCACCAGGGCAGAATCCCTACGAGCAGTACGTC.

This clonotype was seen many times. This chain joins TRBV7-6 and TRBJ2-2, with D possibly called TRBD1 or TRBD2 (6 bases each). Germline V lookup: CDR1 SGHVS, CDR2 FNYEAQ. V was trimmed by 4 bases and J by 6 bases, leaving 18 bases between them. This CDR3 is built from 16 residues. The CDR3 loop is CASSWRGQGSPGELFF. The CDR3 nucleotides are TGTGCCAGCAGCTGGAGGGGCCAGGGGTCCCCCGGGGAGCTGTTTTTT.

The rearrangement uses TRBV12-3 or TRBV12-4 and TRBJ2-1; 7 nucleotides align to TRBD2. V was clipped by 7 bases and J by 0 bases; unmatched bases: 6. The CDR3 contains 15 residues. The CDR3 sequence: CASNPGGSSYNEQFF. DNA of the CDR3: TGTGCCAGCAACCCGGGGGGAAGCTCCTACAATGAGCAGTTCTTC.

The gene calls are TRBV4-2 and TRBJ2-3, with a tentative D call TRBD1 (6 bases). CDR1 is LGHNA and CDR2 is YNFKEQ in the germline V gene. The CDR3 has 13 amino acids. Trimming removed 3 bases from V and 6 bases from J, with 10 bases in between. The CDR3 here is CASSHWDTDTQYF. In DNA, the CDR3 is TGTGCCAGCAGCCACTGGGACACGGATACGCAGTATTTT.

This clonotype was detected many times. The chain carries TRBV6-2 or TRBV6-3 and TRBJ2-5; D might be TRBD2 (6 bases). This CDR3 region has 13 residues. Germline V CDR1 and CDR2: MNHEY, SVGEGT. Trimming stripped 2 bases from V and 5 bases from J, with 9 bases between. The CDR3 spells CASSYGGSETQYF. CDR3 DNA sequence: TGTGCCAGCAGTTACGGGGGGTCGGAGACCCAGTACTTC.

This clonotype appeared many times. The V call is TRBV7-2, the J call TRBJ2-3, with TRBD2 matching 12 bases. Germline assignment: CDR1 SGHTA and CDR2 FQGNSA. The CDR3 has 20 amino acids. Trimming removed 3 bases from V and 6 bases from J; junction bases left unmatched: 19. CDR3 sequence reads: CASSFFTIFGASGGVDTQYF. In DNA, the CDR3 is TGTGCCAGCAGCTTCTTTACCATATTCGGGGCTAGCGGGGGGGTGGATACGCAGTATTTT. The full variable domain, rest sourced from reference TRBV7-2 and TRBJ2-3, is GAGVSQSPSNKVTEKGKDVELRCDPISGHTALYWYRQSLGQGLEFLIYFQGNSAPDKSGLPSDRFSAERTGGSVSTLTIQRTQQEDSAVYLCASSFFTIFGASGGVDTQYFGPGTRLTVL.

The J gene is TRBJ1-1, the V gene TRBV10-2; no reliable D call. V lost 3 bases and J 1 base, leaving 9 bases between the germline ends. CDR3 length: 14 residues. Germline assignment: CDR1 WSHSY and CDR2 SAAADI. The CDR3, as DNA: TGCGCCAGCAGTGAACGGCAGAAGAACACTGAAGCTTTCTTT. Translating it yields CASSERQKNTEAFF.